This record looks at one TCR beta chain sequence and its context. Its specificity is unknown. The data were taken from a study of type 1 regulatory T cells. Study details: This in vitro CD4 product, T-allo10, is enriched for Tr1 cells and alloantigen-specific.

Study-wide results and limits: Type 1 regulatory T cells had a more restricted TCR repertoire than non-type 1 regulatory T cells.

TCRdb analysed the reads with MiXCR anew, one entry per CDR3 protein. The sample yields 55,000 to 65,000 distinct CDR3 sequences, approximately 60% seen once. The CDR3 covers 17 residues. The V and J ends lost 3 bases and 2 bases, in that order; junction bases with no gene match: 9. CDR1 and CDR2 from the germline V gene are DFQATT and SNEGSKA (reference sequence). The genes are TRBV20-1 and TRBJ2-5, with TRBD2 matching 13 bases. What was sequenced was cultured non-Tr1 T cells, either the whole culture or a sorted T cell fraction (not recorded which). The sequence derives from a human donor in good health. The CDR3 DNA is TGCAGTGCTAGCGACCCGGGACTAGCGGGGATACAAGAGACCCAGTACTTC. It codes for CSASDPGLAGIQETQYF.